The subject of this entry is one T cell receptor (beta chain). As yet, its antigen is unknown. The data were produced by immunoSEQ multiplex PCR, yet TCRdb's version contains in-frame clones alone and is incomplete. The data contain roughly 130,000 clones, almost 95% of them singletons. V was trimmed by 1 base and J by 8 bases, leaving 14 bases between them. Germline CDR1 reads KGHSH; CDR2 reads LQKENI. The length of the CDR3 is 14 residues. The sample belongs to a study of T cell responses to AZD1222 COVID-19 vaccine. Findings of the study overall: Spike regions recognized by vaccine-associated CD4 TCRs spanned the protein, led by 160-218 and 743-854. Donor demographics were predominantly white British with a female majority; clonal diversity may be underestimated. Just five or six AZD1222 recipients were seropositive at baseline.

The chain links TRBV18 to TRBJ1-2; D gene unclear. The sample in question was peripheral blood, obtained on day 0 of AZD1222 vaccination. The sequence came from an adult in good health. In DNA, the CDR3 is TGTGCCAGCTCACCACGAACAGAATCCCCCGGCTACACCTTC. As protein: CASSPRTESPGYTF.